This TCR beta chain was obtained from a study of T cells in Graves' hyperthyroidism and ophthalmopathy. Exclusion of patients followed from uncontrolled infection, other autoimmune disease, pregnancy or lactation. Authors of the study amplified TCR beta CDR3 regions from RNA transcripts. Carried out on the TCR CDR3, a first-round RT-PCR used the HTBI primer set. One entry per CDR3 protein, called by TCRdb with MiXCR from the multiplex PCR reads. In the table there are about 210,000 distinct CDR3 sequences, roughly 15% of which are singletons. Germline V lookup: CDR1 MDHEN, CDR2 SYDVKM. V shed 7 bases and J shed 9 bases, with 16 bases lying between them. This CDR3 is built from 13 residues.

This chain uses TRBV28 with TRBJ2-1, with D perhaps matching TRBD1 or TRBD2 (6 bases each). The clonotype was recovered from a man aged 50-60 years with Graves' hyperthyroidism. The sample taken for sequencing was blood. The CDR3 coding sequence is TGTGCCAGCACAACAGGGAGGAGGGCTGAGCAGTTCTTC. Encoded protein: CASTTGRRAEQFF.